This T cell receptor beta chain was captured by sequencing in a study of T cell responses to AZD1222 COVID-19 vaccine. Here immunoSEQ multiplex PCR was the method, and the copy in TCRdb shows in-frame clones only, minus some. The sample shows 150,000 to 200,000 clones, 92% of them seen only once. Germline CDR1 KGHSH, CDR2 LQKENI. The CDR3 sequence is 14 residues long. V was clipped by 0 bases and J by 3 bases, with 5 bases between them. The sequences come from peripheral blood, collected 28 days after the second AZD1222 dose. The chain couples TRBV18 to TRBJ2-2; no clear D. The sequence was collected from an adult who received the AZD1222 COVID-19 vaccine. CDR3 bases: TGTGCCAGCTCACCACCGGCGTACACCGGGGAGCTGTTTTTT. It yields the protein CASSPPAYTGELFF.